This T cell receptor beta chain was obtained from a study of identifying expanded T cells in peripheral blood (dated by TCRdb to between 2017 and 2020). Study-wide context: Separate aliquots of the same genomic DNA pool were sequenced to produce technical replicates, and four replicates were compared in pairs.

The paper's findings and limits, for the study overall: About 1.3 differentially abundant clones were flagged by the binomial model between technical replicates, whereas about 16 and 19 were flagged over roughly two weeks and four weeks, respectively. Both the number of clones called differentially abundant and the false-positive rate were significantly reduced by the beta-binomial model across all healthy-donor time intervals. Across all healthy donors, variance in clone template counts between approximately 2-week samples was found to increase significantly with total template count. The authors expected that biological variance in healthy repertoires might rise further over much longer intervals, such as months to years.

The immunoSEQ Assay, which uses bias-controlled multiplex PCR amplification of genomic DNA, was used to profile TCRbeta CDR3 regions. For the original study's pipeline: The absolute abundance of each unique TCRbeta CDR3 region was quantified after sequences were collapsed and filtered. Differential abundance was tested with a binomial (Fisher-equivalent) model and with a beta-binomial model adding time-dependent variance fitted from healthy donors. Clones with fewer than 5 combined templates were removed, and differential abundance was called for clones with a Benjamini-Hochberg FDR below 0.01. In the beta-binomial model, variance was expressed as a function of the total template count across the two samples, in the form v = (b*log(k)+a)^2. Held by TCRdb, this immuneACCESS table contains in-frame sequences only and omits some clones. Under half of the omission traces to an unresolved V gene where checked; the cause of the rest is unknown. The V and J calls and clone size were taken over from that table, and D and trimming were inferred from the DNA. The sample data list tens of thousands of clones, and about 89% of these were observed just once. The top ten constitute about 3% of the sample.

From the cysteine through the phenylalanine, the CDR3 covers 17 amino acids. Only the CDR3 portion is preserved as DNA: 51 bases, with reading frame beginning at the first base. V is cut back by 0 bases and J by 0 bases, with 5 bases in the junction unmatched. The germline V gene gives CDR1 as SGDLS and CDR2 as YYNGEE. No immune events, such as infections, were documented for the healthy donors during the collection period. Blood repertoires from healthy donors were used as a training cohort for calibrating time-dependent variance in a beta-binomial model of differential abundance of T-cell clones. The training cohort comprised 10 or so healthy donors, 3 female and 7 male. On average the donors were approximately 42 years old, and their ages spanned roughly 25 to 65 years. Obtained from a commercial supplier, whole blood was collected from each healthy donor at three time points set about two weeks apart. For immunosequencing, genomic DNA was extracted from unsorted whole blood.

Details on this clone: Its recognized antigen is unknown. No per-base quality is available; no much larger clone lies one base away.

The source of this sequence is a person between 18 and 75 years old in good health. Sequenced material: blood. Recombination linked TRBV9 to TRBJ1-4, and TRBD1 aligns with 7 junction nucleotides. The nucleotide sequence reads TGTGCCAGCAGCGTAGCGGCCCAGGGGGCAACTAATGAAAAACTGTTTTTT. It is translated as CASSVAAQGATNEKLFF. Beyond the CDR3, the reference TRBV9 and TRBJ1-4 genes provide the residues; the full variable domain reads: DSGVTQTPKHLITATGQRVTLRCSPRSGDLSVYWYQQSLDQGLQFLIQYYNGEERAKGNILERFSAQQFPDLHSELNLSSLELGDSALYFCASSVAAQGATNEKLFFGSGTQLSVL.